These T cell receptor beta chains were read from a single sample in a study of blood T cell repertoires in COVID-19. Method: immunoSEQ multiplex PCR; TCRdb's copy keeps in-frame clones and lacks some. This sample carries around 150,000 clones, about 86% of them seen once, and the ten largest clones take nearly 8.5%. Sequenced sample: peripheral blood. These TCRs come from a man in his fifties or sixties with acute or convalescent COVID-19. The CDR3 runs from the conserved cysteine through the conserved F or W. The order of the fields is V gene, J gene, CDR3 protein.

V: TRBV27; J: TRBJ1-5; CDR3: CASSLQAGQPQHF
V: TRBV27; J: TRBJ2-7; CDR3: CASSSRVTYEQYF
V: TRBV19; J: TRBJ1-2; CDR3: CASSIGWSSNYGYTF
V: TRBV7-2; J: TRBJ2-7; CDR3: CASSLDPSSYEQYF
V: TRBV27; J: TRBJ1-5; CDR3: CASRRTGLQPQHF
V: TRBV28; J: TRBJ2-2; CDR3: CAIPGEGNTGELFF
V: TRBV18; J: TRBJ1-1; CDR3: CASSGAQMRAGTEAFF
V: TRBV5-1; J: TRBJ2-2; CDR3: CASSPGLAGRSNTGELFF
V: TRBV5-1; J: TRBJ1-5; CDR3: CASSFTGDRNQPQHF
V: TRBV14; J: TRBJ1-4; CDR3: CASSLGGREKLFF